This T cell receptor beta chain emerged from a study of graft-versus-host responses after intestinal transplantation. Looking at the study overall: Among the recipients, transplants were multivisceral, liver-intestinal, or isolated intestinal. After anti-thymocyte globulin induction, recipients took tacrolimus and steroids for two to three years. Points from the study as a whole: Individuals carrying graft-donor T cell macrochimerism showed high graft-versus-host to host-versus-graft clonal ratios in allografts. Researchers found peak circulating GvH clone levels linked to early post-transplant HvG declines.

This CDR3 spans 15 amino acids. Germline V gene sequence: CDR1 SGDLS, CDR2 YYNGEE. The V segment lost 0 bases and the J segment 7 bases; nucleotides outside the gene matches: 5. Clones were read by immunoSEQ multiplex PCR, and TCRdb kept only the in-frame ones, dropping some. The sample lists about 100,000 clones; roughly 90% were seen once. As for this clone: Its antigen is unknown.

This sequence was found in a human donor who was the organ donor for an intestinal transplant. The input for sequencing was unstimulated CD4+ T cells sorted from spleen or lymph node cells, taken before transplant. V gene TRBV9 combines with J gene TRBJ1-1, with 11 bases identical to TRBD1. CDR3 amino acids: CASSVVGTGGVEAFF. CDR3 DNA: TGTGCCAGCAGCGTAGTAGGGACAGGGGGTGTTGAAGCTTTCTTT.